This T cell receptor (beta chain) was retrieved from a study of early T cells in non-severe SARS-CoV-2 infection. TCRdb recomputed calls from the 5' RACE reads with MiXCR, one row per CDR3 protein. The table lists about 120,000 distinct CDR3 sequences, roughly 12% of them singletons. Trimming pared 1 base from V and 7 bases from J, leaving 5 bases between. Germline-derived CDR1 and CDR2 are MNHNS and SASEGT. CDR3 length: 13 amino acids. The sequences come from whole blood, collected at baseline. This sequence was found in an adult who was a healthcare worker with PCR-confirmed SARS-CoV-2 infection or an uninfected control (not recorded which). The chain couples TRBV6-1 to TRBJ1-6; D unclear. The CDR3: CASSEVENSPLHF. In nucleotides, the CDR3 is TGTGCCAGCAGTGAAGTAGAGAATTCACCCCTCCACTTT.